These 9 T cell receptor beta chains came from one sample sequenced in a study of blood T cell repertoires in COVID-19. Repertoires were generated with immunoSEQ multiplex PCR, while TCRdb's copy carries only in-frame clones and drops some. The sample contains a few hundred thousand clones, around 87% of which appear only once. Sequenced input: peripheral blood. The receptors here all came from a woman in her forties or fifties who had recovered from COVID-19.

The J gene is TRBJ2-2, the V gene TRBV7-9, with 8 bases fitting TRBD2. Per germline, CDR1 SEHNR and CDR2 FQNEAQ (reference sequence). The V gene end was trimmed by 7 bases and the J gene end by 0 bases; junction bases not matched to a gene: 10. CDR3 length: 17 residues. Written as DNA, the CDR3 is TGTGCCAGCACCCCGGGGGGGCGGGGCTCGAACACCGGGGAGCTGTTTTTT. This sequence encodes CASTPGGRGSNTGELFF.

This chain uses TRBV19 with TRBJ2-3, with 8 bases identical to TRBD1. Germline values: CDR1 LNHDA, CDR2 SQIVND (reference sequence). The length of the CDR3 is 16 residues. J lost 4 bases, V lost 1 base, and 7 bases had no gene match. Written as DNA, the CDR3 is TGTGCCAGTAGTATAGGGGCGCAGGGGGCCGCAGATACGCAGTATTTT. It yields the protein CASSIGAQGAADTQYF.

Many counts were recorded for this clone. This CDR3 reads CASSESSGVGGYTF. CDR3 DNA: TGTGCCAGCAGTGAATCTTCAGGGGTCGGTGGCTACACCTTC. V gene TRBV25-1 combines with J gene TRBJ1-2, with a weak D call TRBD1 (6 bases). V shed 1 base and J shed 7 bases, with 13 bases lying between them. The CDR3 extends over 14 amino acids. CDR1 is MGHDK and CDR2 is SYGVNS in the germline V gene.

This sequence joins TRBV7-2 and TRBJ2-1, with 9 positions matching TRBD2. The CDR3 sequence is 15 residues long. The J segment lost 8 bases and the V segment lost 1 base, leaving 6 bases of the junction unmatched. Germline V gene lookup returns CDR1 SGHTA and CDR2 FQGNSA. The CDR3 region has the DNA TGTGCCAGCAGCTTAGTTTCTAGCGGGATTGATGAGCAGTTCTTC. It codes for CASSLVSSGIDEQFF.

V and J are TRBV28 and TRBJ2-2; TRBD1 is a possible D gene (6 bases). This CDR3 comprises 13 residues. The V and J ends lost 7 bases and 3 bases respectively, with 9 bases between them. Germline CDR1 and CDR2: MDHEN and SYDVKM. This CDR3 reads CASINRDTGELFF. For the CDR3, the DNA is TGTGCCAGCATCAACAGGGACACCGGGGAGCTGTTTTTT.

V is TRBV27 and J is TRBJ1-2; 7 bases fit TRBD1. This CDR3 comprises 14 residues. With 5 bases clipped from V and 4 bases from J, the junction kept 7 bases outside the gene matches. Germline V gives CDR1 MNHEY, CDR2 SMNVEV (reference sequence). CDR3 nucleotides: TGTGCCAGCAGTCCAGGGGGTTTGGCCTATGGCTACACCTTC. Translated, it gives CASSPGGLAYGYTF.

The table lists this clone with a count of one. DNA of the CDR3: TGTGCCAGCAGTCTCCTCCGGGACAGGGGTGAAAAACTGTTTTTT. The encoded protein is CASSLLRDRGEKLFF. The chain recombines TRBV6-5 with TRBJ1-4; TRBD1 aligns across 10 bases. The CDR3 runs 15 residues. Germline values: CDR1 MNHEY, CDR2 SVGAGI. The junction had 7 bases not matched to a gene; V was cut back by 5 bases and J by 7 bases.

The chain combines TRBV13 with TRBJ2-3; 9 bases fit TRBD1. The J segment lost 2 bases and the V segment lost 5 bases, leaving 5 bases of the junction unmatched. The CDR3 spans 15 residues. Germline CDR1 PRHDT, CDR2 FYEKMQ (reference sequence). The CDR3 DNA reads TGTGCCAGCAGCATGGGGACAGGGAACACAGATACGCAGTATTTT. Its protein is CASSMGTGNTDTQYF.

The CDR3 loop is CSAVTSSYEQYF. CDR3 DNA sequence: TGCAGCGCGGTTACTTCTTCCTACGAGCAGTACTTC. The rearrangement uses TRBV29-1 and TRBJ2-7; no clear D. CDR1 and CDR2 (germline): SQVTM, ANQGSEA. CDR3 length equals 12 residues. The V end lost 7 bases, the J end lost 1 base, and 11 bases lay between the germline ends.